The rows below give T cell receptor beta chains drawn from one sample of a study of CD8 T cells in ankylosing spondylitis. MiXCR, run by TCRdb on the 5' RACE reads, gives a single entry per CDR3 protein. The sample shows around 39,000 distinct CDR3 sequences, around 15% of them seen only once. Sequences were obtained from synovial fluid, either unsorted or a sorted T cell fraction (not recorded which). The receptors here all came from a male donor with ankylosing spondylitis. CDR3s include the opening cysteine and the closing phenylalanine or tryptophan. A D gene is named only where the DNA matches it firmly. Size is omitted from some rows. Given values are once, few, many or a class for expanded clones.

V gene: TRBV7-6; clone size: .; J gene: TRBJ2-3; D gene: .; CDR3 DNA: TGTGCCAGCAGCTTAGGGACCCAATCGACGGCAGATACGCAGTATTTT; CDR3 protein: CASSLGTQSTADTQYF
V gene: TRBV7-9; clone size: .; J gene: TRBJ1-1; D gene: .; CDR3 DNA: TGTGCCAGCAGTTTTAGATGGGGGCCCACTGAAGCTTTCTTT; CDR3 protein: CASSFRWGPTEAFF
V gene: TRBV28; clone size: few; J gene: TRBJ2-7; D gene: TRBD2; CDR3 DNA: TGTGCCAGCAGGCCCCTAGGGACGGGAGGGCCTTTTTACGAGCAGTACTTC; CDR3 protein: CASRPLGTGGPFYEQYF
V gene: TRBV12-3/TRBV12-4; clone size: few; J gene: TRBJ2-3; D gene: .; CDR3 DNA: TGTGCCAGCAGCAGAACAGGGTTTCGCACAGATACGCAGTATTTT; CDR3 protein: CASSRTGFRTDTQYF
V gene: TRBV6-2/TRBV6-3; clone size: many; J gene: TRBJ2-1; D gene: .; CDR3 DNA: TGTGCCAGCAGTTCGCGGCAGGGGATCAATGAGCAGTTCTTC; CDR3 protein: CASSSRQGINEQFF
V gene: TRBV28; clone size: .; J gene: TRBJ2-1; D gene: .; CDR3 DNA: TGTGCCAGCCAGGGGATTGGAGGACTACACAATGAGCAGTTCTTC; CDR3 protein: CASQGIGGLHNEQFF
V gene: TRBV4-3; clone size: .; J gene: TRBJ2-7; D gene: TRBD2; CDR3 DNA: TGCGCCAGCAGCCACGCTATGGGGACTAGCTGGCCCTACGAGCAGTACTTC; CDR3 protein: CASSHAMGTSWPYEQYF
V gene: TRBV5-1; clone size: many; J gene: TRBJ2-1; D gene: .; CDR3 DNA: TGCGCCAGCAGCTTGGATTATCCTAGATATTACAATGAGCAGTTCTTC; CDR3 protein: CASSLDYPRYYNEQFF
V gene: TRBV27; clone size: many; J gene: TRBJ2-7; D gene: .; CDR3 DNA: TGTGCCAGCAGTTTATCGGGACTCTTTGCCTACGAGCAGTACTTC; CDR3 protein: CASSLSGLFAYEQYF
V gene: TRBV20-1; clone size: few; J gene: TRBJ2-7; D gene: .; CDR3 DNA: TGCAGTGCTAAAAATTTACTGCTTCAAAGACCCTACGAGCAGTACTTC; CDR3 protein: CSAKNLLLQRPYEQYF
V gene: TRBV6-2/TRBV6-3; clone size: few; J gene: TRBJ2-1; D gene: TRBD2; CDR3 DNA: TGTGCCAGCAGTTTAAGCGGGAGTTACAATGAGCAGTTCTTC; CDR3 protein: CASSLSGSYNEQFF
V gene: TRBV20-1; clone size: .; J gene: TRBJ2-7; D gene: .; CDR3 DNA: TGCAGTGCTAGTCGTCGGGAACCATACGAGCAGTACTTC; CDR3 protein: CSASRREPYEQYF
V gene: TRBV6-1; clone size: many; J gene: TRBJ2-2; D gene: TRBD1; CDR3 DNA: TGTGCCAGCAGTGAGAACAGGGGGCAAGGCACCGGGGAGCTGTTTTTT; CDR3 protein: CASSENRGQGTGELFF
V gene: TRBV27; clone size: once; J gene: TRBJ2-1; D gene: .; CDR3 DNA: TGTGCCAGCAGTTACCACAGCTCCTACAATGAGCAGTTCTTC; CDR3 protein: CASSYHSSYNEQFF
V gene: TRBV7-2; clone size: many; J gene: TRBJ2-2; D gene: .; CDR3 DNA: TGTGCCAGCAGCTCGCGGGACTCCTTCACCGGGGAGCTGTTTTTT; CDR3 protein: CASSSRDSFTGELFF
V gene: TRBV28; clone size: many; J gene: TRBJ2-1; D gene: TRBD2; CDR3 DNA: TGTGCCAGCGCAAAGCGGGAGGTCTACAATGAGCAGTTCTTC; CDR3 protein: CASAKREVYNEQFF